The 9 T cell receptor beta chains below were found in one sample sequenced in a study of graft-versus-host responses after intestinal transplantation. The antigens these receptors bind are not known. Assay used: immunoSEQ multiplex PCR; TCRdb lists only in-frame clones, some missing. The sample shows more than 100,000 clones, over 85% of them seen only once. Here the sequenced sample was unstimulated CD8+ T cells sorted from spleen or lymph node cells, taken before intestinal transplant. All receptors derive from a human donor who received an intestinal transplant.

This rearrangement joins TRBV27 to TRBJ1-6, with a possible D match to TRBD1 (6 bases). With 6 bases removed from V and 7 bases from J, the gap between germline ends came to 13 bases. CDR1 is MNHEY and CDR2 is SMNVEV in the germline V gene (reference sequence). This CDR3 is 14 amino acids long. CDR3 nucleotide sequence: TGTGCCAGCAGCCAACAGGGTAGGAATTCACCCCTCCACTTT. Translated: CASSQQGRNSPLHF.

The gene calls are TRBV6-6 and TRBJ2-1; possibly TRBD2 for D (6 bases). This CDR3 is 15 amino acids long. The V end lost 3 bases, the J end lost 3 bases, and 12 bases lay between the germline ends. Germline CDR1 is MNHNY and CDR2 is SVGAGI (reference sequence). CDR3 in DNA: TGTGCCAGCAGTTATGGGGGGAATTACTACAATGAGCAGTTCTTC. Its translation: CASSYGGNYYNEQFF.

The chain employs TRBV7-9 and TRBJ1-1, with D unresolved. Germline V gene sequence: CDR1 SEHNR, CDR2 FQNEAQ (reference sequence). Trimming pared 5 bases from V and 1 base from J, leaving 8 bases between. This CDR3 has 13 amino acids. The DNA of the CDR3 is TGTGCCAGCAGCCTCATACAGAACACTGAAGCTTTCTTT. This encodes CASSLIQNTEAFF.

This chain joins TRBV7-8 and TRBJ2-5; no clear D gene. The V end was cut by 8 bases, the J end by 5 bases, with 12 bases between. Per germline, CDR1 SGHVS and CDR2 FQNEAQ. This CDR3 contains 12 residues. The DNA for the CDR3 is TGTGCCAGCCTAGACTCTACGGAGACCCAGTACTTC. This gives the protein CASLDSTETQYF. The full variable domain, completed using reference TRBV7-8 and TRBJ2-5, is GAGVSQSPRYKVAKRGQDVALRCDPISGHVSLFWYQQALGQGPEFLTYFQNEAQLDKSGLPSDRFFAERPEGSVSTLKIQRTQQEDSAVYLCASLDSTETQYFGPGTRLLVL.

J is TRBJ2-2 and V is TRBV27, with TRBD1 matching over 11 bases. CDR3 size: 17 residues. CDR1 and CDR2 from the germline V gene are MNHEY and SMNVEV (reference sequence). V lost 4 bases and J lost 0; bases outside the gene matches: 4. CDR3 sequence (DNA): TGTGCCAGCAGTTCTCCGGGACAGGGGGCGAACACCGGGGAGCTGTTTTTT. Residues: CASSSPGQGANTGELFF.

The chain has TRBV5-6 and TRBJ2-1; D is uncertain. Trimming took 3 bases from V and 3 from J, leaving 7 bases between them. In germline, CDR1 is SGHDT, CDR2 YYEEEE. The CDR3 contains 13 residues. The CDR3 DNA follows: TGTGCCAGCAGCTCCTTCTTCTACAATGAGCAGTTCTTC. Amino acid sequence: CASSSFFYNEQFF.

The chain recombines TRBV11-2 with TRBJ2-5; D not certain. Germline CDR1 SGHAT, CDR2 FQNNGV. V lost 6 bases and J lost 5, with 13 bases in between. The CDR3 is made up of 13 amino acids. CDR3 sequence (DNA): TGTGCCAGCAGTGCTCTCGGTGGGGAGACCCAGTACTTC. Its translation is CASSALGGETQYF.

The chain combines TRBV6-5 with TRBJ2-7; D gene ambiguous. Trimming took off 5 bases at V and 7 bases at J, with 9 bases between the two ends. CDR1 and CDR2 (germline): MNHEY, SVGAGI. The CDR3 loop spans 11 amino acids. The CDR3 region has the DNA TGTGCCAGCAGTGAGGACGGTGAGCAGTACTTC. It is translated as CASSEDGEQYF.

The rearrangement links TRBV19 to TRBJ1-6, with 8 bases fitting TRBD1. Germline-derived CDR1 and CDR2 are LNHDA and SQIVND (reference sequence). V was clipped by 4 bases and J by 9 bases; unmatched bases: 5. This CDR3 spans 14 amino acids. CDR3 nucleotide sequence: TGTGCCAGTAGTAACGGACAGGGAGGTTCACCCCTCCACTTT. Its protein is CASSNGQGGSPLHF.